This T cell receptor beta chain was captured by sequencing in a study of T cell responses to AZD1222 COVID-19 vaccine. About the research overall: Whether given at about 4 or about 12 weeks, second doses were pooled. Broader study findings: Elevations in Spike-specific TCR breadth and depth followed administration of two AZD1222 doses.

With regard to this clone: Antigen specificity is unknown.

Produced via immunoSEQ multiplex PCR; TCRdb's table is partial and in-frame only. The data contain more than 95,000 clones, 92% of them singletons. The clonotype was recovered from an adult in good health. Source: peripheral blood, taken on day 0 of AZD1222 vaccination.

This CDR3 is CASSLKSGFYNEQFF. The CDR3 bases are TGTGCCAGCAGCCTTAAAAGCGGATTCTACAATGAGCAGTTCTTC. The rearrangement links TRBV14 to TRBJ2-1; D possibly corresponds to TRBD2 (5 bases). The germline gives CDR1 SGHDN, CDR2 FVKESK. Trimming pared 4 bases from V and 3 bases from J, leaving 13 bases between. CDR3 length: 15 residues.